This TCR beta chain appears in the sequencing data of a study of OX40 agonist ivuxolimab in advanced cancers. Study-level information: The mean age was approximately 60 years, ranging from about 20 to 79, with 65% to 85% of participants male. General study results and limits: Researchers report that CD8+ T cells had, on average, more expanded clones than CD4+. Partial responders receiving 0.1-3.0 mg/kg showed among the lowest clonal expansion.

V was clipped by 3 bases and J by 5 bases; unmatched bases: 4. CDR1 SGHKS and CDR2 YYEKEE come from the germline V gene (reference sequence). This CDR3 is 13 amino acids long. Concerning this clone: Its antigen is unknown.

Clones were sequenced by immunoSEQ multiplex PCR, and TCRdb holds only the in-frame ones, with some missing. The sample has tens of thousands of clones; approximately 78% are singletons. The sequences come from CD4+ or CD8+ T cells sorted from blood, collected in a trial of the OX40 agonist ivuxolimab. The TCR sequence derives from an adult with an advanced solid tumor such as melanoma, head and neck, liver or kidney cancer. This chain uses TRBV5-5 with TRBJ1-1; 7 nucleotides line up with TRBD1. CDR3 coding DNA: TGTGCCAGCAGCTGGGTACAGGGGACTGAAGCTTTCTTT. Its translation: CASSWVQGTEAFF.